The clone carrying this T cell receptor (beta chain) was seen a few times. What it binds is not known. This entry belongs to a study of molecular identifiers for immune sequencing clone quantification. Findings and caveats of the study: Molecules of identical TCR sharing a barcode could underestimate highly expanded clone sizes.

Previously described methods with listed TCR primers produced the bulk TCR libraries. A single record per CDR3 protein comes from TCRdb applying MiXCR to the PCR reads. The table includes fewer than 350,000 distinct CDR3 sequences, under 25% detected once. Germline V lookup: CDR1 SQVTM, CDR2 ANQGSEA. The V end lost 6 bases, the J end lost 6 bases, and 11 bases lay between the germline ends. CDR3 length equals 11 residues. The rearrangement links TRBV29-1 to TRBJ1-1, with unresolved D. The sample consisted of naive CD8+ T cells from blood, with Jurkat cell RNA spiked in. Subset described: FACS-sorted CD8+CD4-CCR7+CD45RA+ naive T cells. The origin of this receptor is a human donor in good health. Some libraries in this study had Jurkat cell RNA spiked in. CDR3 sequence reads: CSVGLTPEAFF. In DNA form, the CDR3 reads TGCAGCGTCGGTCTGACTCCTGAAGCTTTCTTT.